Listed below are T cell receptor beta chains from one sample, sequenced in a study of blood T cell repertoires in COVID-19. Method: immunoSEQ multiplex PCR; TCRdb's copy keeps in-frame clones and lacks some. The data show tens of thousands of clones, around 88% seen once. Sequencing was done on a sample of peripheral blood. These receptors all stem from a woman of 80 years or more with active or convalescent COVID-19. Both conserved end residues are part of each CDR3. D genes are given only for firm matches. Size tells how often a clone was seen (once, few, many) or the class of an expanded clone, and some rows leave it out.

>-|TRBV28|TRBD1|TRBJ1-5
TGTGCCAGCAGTTTACACAGGGGGGAAAATCAGCCCCAGCATTTT
CASSLHRGENQPQHF
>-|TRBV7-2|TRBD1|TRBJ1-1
TGTGCCAGCAGCCCCCACACAGGGGCGGGCACTGAAGCTTTCTTT
CASSPHTGAGTEAFF
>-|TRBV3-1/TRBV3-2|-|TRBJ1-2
TGTGCCAGCGGAGAGGTGGGTAACTATGGCTACACCTTC
CASGEVGNYGYTF
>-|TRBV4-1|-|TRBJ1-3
TGCGCCAGCAGCCAAGATACAGTCTCTGGAAACACCATATATTTT
CASSQDTVSGNTIYF
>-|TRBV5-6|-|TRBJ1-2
TGTGCCAGCAGCTTGGCTCCCGGGGGGGCTGATGGCTACACCTTC
CASSLAPGGADGYTF
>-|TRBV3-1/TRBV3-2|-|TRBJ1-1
TGTGCCAGCACCTACGGTACTGAAGCTTTCTTT
CASTYGTEAFF
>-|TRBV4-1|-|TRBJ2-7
TGCGCCAGCAGCCAAGTCCTAGTAACCTACGAGCAGTACTTC
CASSQVLVTYEQYF
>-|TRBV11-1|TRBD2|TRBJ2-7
TGTGCCAGCAGCCAAAGCGGGAGGGCCCTCCGCTACGAGCAGTACTTC
CASSQSGRALRYEQYF
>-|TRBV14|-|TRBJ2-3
TGTGCCAGCAGCCAAGATTACGGAGAGGATACGCAGTATTTT
CASSQDYGEDTQYF
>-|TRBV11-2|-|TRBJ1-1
TGTGCCAGCAGCACTTCCCTGAACACTGAAGCTTTCTTT
CASSTSLNTEAFF
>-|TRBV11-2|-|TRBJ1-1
TGTGCCAGCAGTAATGGCAGGGTGATGAACACTGAAGCTTTCTTT
CASSNGRVMNTEAFF
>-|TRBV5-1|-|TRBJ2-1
TGCGCCAGCAGCCAGAATGCACGGACACTCTCCTACAATGAGCAGTTCTTC
CASSQNARTLSYNEQFF
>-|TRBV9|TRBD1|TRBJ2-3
TGTGCCAGCAGCGACAACCGGGACAGGCCTCTACATACGCAGTATTTT
CASSDNRDRPLHTQYF
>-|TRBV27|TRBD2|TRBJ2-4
TGTGCCAGCACCGCGGGAGATAAGAAAAACATTCAGTACTTC
CASTAGDKKNIQYF
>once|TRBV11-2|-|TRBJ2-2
TGTGCCAGCAGCTTAGTGCCGGGGGCGAACACCGGGGAGCTGTTTTTT
CASSLVPGANTGELFF
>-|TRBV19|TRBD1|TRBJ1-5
TGTGCCACACAACTCACAGGGGGCTGGGATCAGCCCCAGCATTTT
CATQLTGGWDQPQHF
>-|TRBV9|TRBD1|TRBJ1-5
TGTGCCAGCAGCGTAGGACAGGGTTGGAGTCAGCCCCAGCATTTT
CASSVGQGWSQPQHF
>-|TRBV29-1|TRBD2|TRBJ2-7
TGCAGCGTTTATGGCGGGAGGGCCCCCTACGAGCAGTACTTC
CSVYGGRAPYEQYF
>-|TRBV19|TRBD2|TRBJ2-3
TGTGCCAGTAGTATCAGGACTAGCGGATACACAGATACGCAGTATTTT
CASSIRTSGYTDTQYF
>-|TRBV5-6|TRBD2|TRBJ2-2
TGTGCCAGCAGCTCCGGACTAGCCGGTTTGGGGGAGCTGTTTTTT
CASSSGLAGLGELFF
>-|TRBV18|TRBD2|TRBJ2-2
TGTGCCAGCTCACCACTCTTAGCGGGAGACACCGGGGAGCTGTTTTTT
CASSPLLAGDTGELFF
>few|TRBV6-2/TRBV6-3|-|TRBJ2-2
TGTGCCAGCAGCCTCGGACTAAAGAACACCGGGGAGCTGTTTTTT
CASSLGLKNTGELFF
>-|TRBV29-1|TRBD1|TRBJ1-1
TGCAGCGCGGACAGGGGGGTGAACACTGAAGCTTTCTTT
CSADRGVNTEAFF
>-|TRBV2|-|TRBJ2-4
TGTGCCAGCAGTACTTGGCGGAACATTCAGTACTTC
CASSTWRNIQYF
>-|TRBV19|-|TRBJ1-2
TGTGCCAGTAGTAAGGGTGACAGACCTTATGGCTACACCTTC
CASSKGDRPYGYTF
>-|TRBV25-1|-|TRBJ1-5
TGTGCCAGCCGACAGGGCAATCAGCCCCAGCATTTT
CASRQGNQPQHF
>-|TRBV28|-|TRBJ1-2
TGTGCCAGCAGTTTAGAGGGAACCCTTGGCTACACCTTC
CASSLEGTLGYTF
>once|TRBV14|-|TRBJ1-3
TGTGCCAGCAGCCAAGATACGCGGGTCGGAAACACCATATATTTT
CASSQDTRVGNTIYF
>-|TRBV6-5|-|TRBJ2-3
TGTGCCAGCAGTTACAGGCAGGGCATTACAGATACGCAGTATTTT
CASSYRQGITDTQYF
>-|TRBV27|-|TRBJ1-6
TGTGCCAGCAGTTCCCTCTCTGTGCTGGATAGCGGTTCACCCCTCCACTTT
CASSSLSVLDSGSPLHF
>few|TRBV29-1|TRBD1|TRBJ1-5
TGCAGCGTCGGACAGGGACTCAATCAGCCCCAGCATTTT
CSVGQGLNQPQHF
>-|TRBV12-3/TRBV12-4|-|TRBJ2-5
TGTGCCAGCAGCCAACCCCCCGCGACAGCCCAGTACTTC
CASSQPPATAQYF
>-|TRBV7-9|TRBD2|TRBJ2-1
TGTGCCAGCAGCTTTACCGGGACTAGAGGGTTCTTC
CASSFTGTRGFF
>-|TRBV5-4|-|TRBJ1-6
TGTGCCAGCAGCTTGGGGGGCCGCTCCTATAATTCACCCCTCCACTTT
CASSLGGRSYNSPLHF
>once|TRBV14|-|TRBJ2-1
TGTGCCAGCAGCCCCCTCACTAGGATCGATGAGCAGTTCTTC
CASSPLTRIDEQFF
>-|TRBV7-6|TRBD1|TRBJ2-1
TGTGCCAGCAGCCCCCAGGGGGATGAGCAGTTCTTC
CASSPQGDEQFF
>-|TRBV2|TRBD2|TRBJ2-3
TGTGCCAGCAGACGCTGGACTAGCGGAGCAGATACGCAGTATTTT
CASRRWTSGADTQYF
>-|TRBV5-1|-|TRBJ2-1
TGCGCCAGCAGCTTGGAGCGTGGGAATGAGCAGTTCTTC
CASSLERGNEQFF
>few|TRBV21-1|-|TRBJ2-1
TGTGCCAGCAGCAAAGGTTACGGTGATCGATCTATCGGGCAGTTCTTC
CASSKGYGDRSIGQFF
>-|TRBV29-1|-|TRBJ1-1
TGCAGCGTTGTGGAGGGAGCGGACACTGAAGCTTTCTTT
CSVVEGADTEAFF
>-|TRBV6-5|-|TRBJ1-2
TGTGCCAGCAGCACAGGGAGTCCGTATGGCTACACCTTC
CASSTGSPYGYTF
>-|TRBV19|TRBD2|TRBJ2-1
TGTGCCAGTAGTTGGGCTAGCGGGATCTCCTACAATGAGCAGTTCTTC
CASSWASGISYNEQFF
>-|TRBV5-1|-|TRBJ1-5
TGCGCCAGCAGCTTGGAATCTGGGGCCAATCAGCCCCAGCATTTT
CASSLESGANQPQHF
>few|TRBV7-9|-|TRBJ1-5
TGTGCCAGCAGCTTATCGTATCAGCCCCAGCATTTT
CASSLSYQPQHF